The 21 T cell receptor beta chains listed next were all sequenced from one sample in a study of chemoradiotherapy in HPV16-positive cancers. Profiled with immunoSEQ multiplex PCR; TCRdb holds only in-frame clones, not every one. The sample records approximately 9,000 clones, approximately 84% being singletons. The sample here was blood, taken from a patient who underwent chemoradiotherapy. The receptors derive from a human donor with HPV-associated anogenital cancer.

The chain has TRBV2 and TRBJ2-3; the D call may be TRBD1 or TRBD2 (5 bases each). V gave up 7 bases and J gave up 4 bases, with 12 bases separating them. This CDR3 comprises 13 residues. Germline V gene sequence: CDR1 SNHLY, CDR2 FYNNEI. CDR3 residues: CASTRGQADTQYF. The CDR3 DNA sequence: TGTGCCAGCACCCGGGGCCAGGCAGATACGCAGTATTTT. The full variable domain, rest sourced from reference TRBV2 and TRBJ2-3, is EPEVTQTPSHQVTQMGQEVILRCVPISNHLYFYWYRQILGQKVEFLVSFYNNEISEKSEIFDDQFSVERPDGSNFTLKIRSTKLEDSAMYFCASTRGQADTQYFGPGTRLTVL.

This clone showed up just once. This chain connects TRBV5-6 to TRBJ2-7, with 8 bases fitting TRBD1. Germline CDR1 SGHDT, CDR2 YYEEEE. Losses at the gene ends were 4 bases for V and 11 bases for J; bases not matched to a gene: 11. The CDR3 is 13 residues long. The CDR3 sequence: CASSLTGAPLKYF. CDR3 DNA: TGTGCCAGCAGCCTGACAGGGGCCCCCTTGAAGTACTTC.

The chain couples TRBV5-4 to TRBJ1-2; 7 bases match TRBD1. CDR1 is SGHNT, CDR2 YYREEE, per germline (reference sequence). V shed 0 bases and J 8 bases; nucleotides not matched to a gene: 10. The CDR3 runs to 15 residues. CDR3 in amino acids: CASSLVGGDTLGYTF. CDR3 DNA: TGTGCCAGCAGCTTGGTAGGGGGCGACACCTTGGGCTACACCTTC.

This clone was detected only once. The chain uses TRBV5-4 and TRBJ1-2, with TRBD1 as a possible D gene (5 bases). Germline values: CDR1 SGHNT, CDR2 YYREEE (reference sequence). The CDR3 runs to 16 residues. V lost 0 bases to trimming and J lost 1 base, with 13 bases between them. CDR3: CASSLGLGDYNYGYTF. The CDR3 nucleotides are TGTGCCAGCAGCTTGGGACTAGGGGATTATAACTATGGCTACACCTTC.

The chain joins TRBV5-7 to TRBJ2-6; D not certain. TRBV5-7 is annotated as an ORF whose role is uncertain. V dropped 7 bases and J dropped 5 bases, with 22 bases sitting between them. This CDR3 contains 17 residues. CDR3 residues: CASASLLAQSRANVLTF. CDR3 DNA: TGTGCCAGCGCCTCCCTTCTTGCGCAAAGTCGGGCCAACGTCCTGACTTTC.

The rearrangement links TRBV4-2 to TRBJ2-1; D may correspond to TRBD1 or TRBD2 (6 bases each). Trimming pared 0 bases from V and 7 bases from J, leaving 13 bases between. The CDR3 length is 15 residues. Germline CDR1 and CDR2: LGHNA and YNFKEQ. The CDR3 loop reads CASSQDPGAGNEQFF. The CDR3 bases are TGTGCCAGCAGCCAAGATCCGGGGGCCGGTAATGAGCAGTTCTTC.

This clone appeared once. The V call is TRBV6-6, the J call TRBJ2-3; 8 nucleotides line up with TRBD2. Germline V gene sequence: CDR1 MNHNY, CDR2 SVGAGI (reference sequence). The CDR3 is 16 amino acids. Trimming at V came to 0 bases and at J to 1 base, leaving 3 bases not matched to a gene. The CDR3 reads CASSYSVGGGTDTQYF. CDR3 DNA sequence: TGTGCCAGCAGTTACTCGGTCGGGGGGGGCACAGATACGCAGTATTTT.

The rearrangement joins TRBV27 to TRBJ1-1; tentatively, D is TRBD1 (6 bases). Germline CDR1 and CDR2: MNHEY and SMNVEV (reference sequence). The CDR3 is 14 residues long. V was pared by 2 bases and J by 0 bases, with 7 bases between. The CDR3 is CASSLNRVNTEAFF. CDR3 bases: TGTGCCAGCAGTTTAAACAGGGTGAACACTGAAGCTTTCTTT.

This clone showed up just a few times. This sequence joins TRBV5-1 and TRBJ2-3; D unclear. Trimming left V 4 bases short and J 6 bases short, with 15 bases between. CDR1 and CDR2 (germline): SGHRS, YFSETQ. CDR3 length equals 14 residues. CDR3 residues: CASSPDTSWDTQYF. The CDR3 DNA follows: TGCGCCAGCAGCCCCGATACGAGTTGGGATACGCAGTATTTT. The entire variable domain, with the rest obtained from reference TRBV5-1 and TRBJ2-3, is as follows: KAGVTQTPRYLIKTRGQQVTLSCSPISGHRSVSWYQQTPGQGLQFLFEYFSETQRNKGNFPGRFSGRQFSNSRSEMNVSTLELGDSALYLCASSPDTSWDTQYFGPGTRLTVL.

The chain recombines TRBV10-1 with TRBJ2-5; D call uncertain. The germline gives CDR1 WNHNN, CDR2 SYGVQD (reference sequence). Trimming took off 5 bases at V and 3 bases at J, with 10 bases between the two ends. The CDR3 has 13 residues. This chain's CDR3 is CASSIDGEETQYF. In DNA, the CDR3 is TGCGCCAGCAGTATCGACGGAGAAGAGACCCAGTACTTC.

The chain employs TRBV5-6 and TRBJ1-4, with 7 bases matching TRBD1. V lost 4 bases and J lost 5; bases outside the gene matches: 8. There are 15 residues in the CDR3. Per the germline V gene, CDR1 is SGHDT and CDR2 is YYEEEE. The CDR3, as DNA: TGTGCCAGCAGCATACAGGGGAATGTCAATGAAAAACTGTTTTTT. It yields the protein CASSIQGNVNEKLFF.

Only a few counts were recorded for this clone. The V gene is TRBV28, the J gene TRBJ2-1, with D tentatively TRBD1 (7 bases). The V end lost 5 bases, the J end lost 9 bases, and 20 bases lay between the germline ends. Germline CDR1 is MDHEN and CDR2 is SYDVKM. The CDR3 is 15 amino acids. This chain's CDR3 is CASSETGTRRLEQFF. CDR3 nucleotides: TGTGCCAGCAGTGAGACAGGGACTCGCAGGCTTGAGCAGTTCTTC.

The gene calls are TRBV18 and TRBJ2-7; D gene unclear. V was shortened by 3 bases and J by 3 bases, with 12 bases between the two germline ends. This CDR3 is built from 14 residues. Per germline, CDR1 KGHSH and CDR2 LQKENI. The CDR3 DNA is TGTGCCAGCTCACCGGAACAGACATACTACGAGCAGTACTTC. As protein: CASSPEQTYYEQYF.

This clone was detected only once. V and J are TRBV9 and TRBJ1-1; no clear D gene. Germline V gene sequence: CDR1 SGDLS, CDR2 YYNGEE. This CDR3 region has 14 residues. Trimming cost V 3 bases and J 3 bases, with 12 bases left between them. The CDR3 protein is CASSATPRDTEAFF. The CDR3 coding sequence is TGTGCCAGCAGCGCAACCCCGAGGGACACTGAAGCTTTCTTT. The whole variable domain, remainder taken from reference TRBV9 and TRBJ1-1, is DSGVTQTPKHLITATGQRVTLRCSPRSGDLSVYWYQQSLDQGLQFLIQYYNGEERAKGNILERFSAQQFPDLHSELNLSSLELGDSALYFCASSATPRDTEAFFGQGTRLTVV.

The chain couples TRBV27 to TRBJ1-5; possibly TRBD1 for D (5 bases). Germline loops: CDR1 MNHEY, CDR2 SMNVEV (reference sequence). CDR3 length: 15 residues. Trimming left V 3 bases short and J 2 bases short, with 11 bases between. CDR3 coding DNA: TGTGCCAGCAGTTTTCTCAGGGACGGCAATCAGCCCCAGCATTTT. This sequence encodes CASSFLRDGNQPQHF.

The DNA for the CDR3 is TGTGCCAGCAGTTTAGGCACGCACTACGAGCAGTACTTC. It yields the protein CASSLGTHYEQYF. The gene calls are TRBV27 and TRBJ2-7, with no clear D. Trimming removed 2 bases from V and 3 bases from J, with 8 bases in between. Germline V gene lookup returns CDR1 MNHEY and CDR2 SMNVEV (reference sequence). The CDR3 runs to 13 residues.

The DNA for the CDR3 is TGTGCCAGCACCCAACAATGGGATTCCGAGCAGTACTTC. This sequence encodes CASTQQWDSEQYF. V and J are TRBV6-5 and TRBJ2-7; no firm D call. Germline CDR1 is MNHEY and CDR2 is SVGAGI. V lost 7 bases, J lost 6 bases, and 16 bases lay in between. This CDR3 has 13 residues.

The V call is TRBV7-9, the J call TRBJ1-1; no clear D gene. V was clipped by 5 bases and J by 3 bases, with 10 bases between them. Germline assignment: CDR1 SEHNR and CDR2 FQNEAQ (reference sequence). This CDR3 region has 13 residues. The CDR3 protein is CASSRSPYTEAFF. CDR3 DNA: TGTGCCAGCAGCCGCTCGCCGTACACTGAAGCTTTCTTT.

The rearrangement uses TRBV15 and TRBJ2-5; no reliable D call. The V gene's germline CDR1 is LNHNV and CDR2 YYDKDF (reference sequence). This CDR3 region has 15 residues. The V and J ends lost 6 bases and 3 bases respectively, with 17 bases between them. CDR3 amino acids: CATSNLGAKKETQYF. The CDR3, as DNA: TGTGCCACCAGTAACCTAGGAGCCAAAAAAGAGACCCAGTACTTC.

The chain is built from TRBV19 and TRBJ1-2, with TRBD1 as a possible D gene (5 bases). The length of the CDR3 is 15 residues. Germline lookup yields CDR1 LNHDA and CDR2 SQIVND (reference sequence). Trimming took off 7 bases at V and 5 bases at J, with 20 bases between the two ends. The CDR3 nucleotides are TGTGCCAGTACCATACAGGCCCGCAAGGGGTATGGCTACACCTTC. It is translated as CASTIQARKGYGYTF.

The chain combines TRBV7-3 with TRBJ1-1; tentatively, D is TRBD1 (5 bases). V lost 3 bases and J lost 4, with 9 bases in between. CDR1 is SGHTA and CDR2 is FQGTGA in the germline V gene. This CDR3 has 13 residues. In DNA form, the CDR3 reads TGTGCCAGCAGCTTTGGGGCCATCACTGAAGCTTTCTTT. Its translation is CASSFGAITEAFF.